This T cell receptor beta chain was recovered during a study of cytomegalovirus exposure and HLA in healthy donors. Whole-study findings and limits: Among immune exposure information, only CMV serostatus was available.

The CDR3 contains 19 residues. Germline trimming cut 4 bases from V and 1 base from J; bases unmatched to any gene: 16. From germline, CDR1 is LGHNA and CDR2 YNFKEQ. In regard to this clone: What it recognizes is unknown.

Amplification used 60 Vbeta primers and 13 Jbeta primers. Clones were sequenced by immunoSEQ multiplex PCR, and TCRdb holds only the in-frame ones, with some missing. The sample yields about 110,000 clones, 79% seen once. The sequenced material came from PBMCs. The sequence was collected from a woman aged 18-29 years in good health and CMV-seropositive. V gene TRBV4-2 combines with J gene TRBJ2-7; 10 bases map to TRBD2. Written as DNA, the CDR3 is TGTGCCAGCAGCCCTCAGGGGCTAGCGGGAGTATCCCCGTCCTACGAGCAGTACTTC. Its protein product is CASSPQGLAGVSPSYEQYF.